This T cell receptor beta chain was obtained from a study of post-analysis software for immune sequencing data. Whole-study findings and limits: Compared with controls, patients had more of five TRBV segments, including TRBV5-6, TRBV5-1 and TRBV20-1.

The CDR3 is 15 residues long. Germline values: CDR1 SNHLY, CDR2 FYNNEI. V was clipped by 2 bases and J by 5 bases, with 16 bases between them. A note on this clonotype: The antigen is not known.

The TCR beta cDNA libraries contained unique molecular identifiers. TCRdb ran MiXCR on the PCR reads and lists one entry per CDR3 protein. The sample carries a few hundred thousand distinct CDR3 sequences, roughly 30% recorded once. The specimen sequenced was blood. V usage is TRBV2 and J usage is TRBJ2-7; D not certain. The TCR was taken from a girl aged 5-17 years with multiple sclerosis. CDR3 nucleotide sequence: TGTGCCAGCAGTGAACAAGGCCAGGCTTTCAACGAGCAGTACTTC. Translating it yields CASSEQGQAFNEQYF. The full variable domain, its missing parts supplied by reference TRBV2 and TRBJ2-7, is EPEVTQTPSHQVTQMGQEVILRCVPISNHLYFYWYRQILGQKVEFLVSFYNNEISEKSEIFDDQFSVERPDGSNFTLKIRSTKLEDSAMYFCASSEQGQAFNEQYFGPGTRLTVT.